This entry features one T cell receptor (beta chain) sequence. The sample originates from a study of blood T cell repertoires in COVID-19. Across the study: The study drew acute and convalescent COVID-19 samples from the United States, Italy and Spain.

Original processing methods: It was from reference gene primer amplification that nucleated cell counts were estimated. Generated by immunoSEQ multiplex PCR, the TCRdb table keeps only in-frame clones and is missing some. V and J calls and clone size are as listed in that table; D and trimming were resolved from the DNA. The top ten clones hold just over 7% of a sample with about 360,000 clones, approximately 86% of them seen once. V shed 5 bases and J shed 11 bases, with 18 bases lying between them. The V gene's germline CDR1 is SGHNT and CDR2 YENEEA. The CDR3 consists of 14 residues. Sequenced: peripheral blood. The V call is TRBV11-3, the J call TRBJ1-4; D gene uncertain. This clonotype originated in a woman in her sixties with COVID-19, enrolled during active disease. This chain's CDR3 is CASSGGRVTRKLFF. The CDR3 region has the DNA TGTGCCAGCAGCGGAGGGCGGGTGACGAGGAAACTGTTTTTT.